The 16 T cell receptor beta chains below were found in one sample sequenced in a study of blood T cell repertoires in COVID-19. Some clones are missing from TCRdb's copy, which holds only in-frame ones; the method was immunoSEQ multiplex PCR. The profile shows approximately 380,000 clones, 85% of them singletons. The sequenced sample consisted of peripheral blood. The receptors come from a woman aged 18-29 years with acute or convalescent COVID-19.

The chain recombines TRBV7-9 with TRBJ2-4, with TRBD1 matching 7 bases. This CDR3 spans 15 amino acids. V was clipped by 2 bases and J by 6 bases; unmatched bases: 7. Germline loops: CDR1 SEHNR, CDR2 FQNEAQ (reference sequence). CDR3 sequence: CASSLLGGLTNIQYF. The CDR3 bases are TGTGCCAGCAGCTTACTAGGGGGCCTAACAAACATTCAGTACTTC.

The genes are TRBV4-1 and TRBJ2-5; D is possibly TRBD1 (5 bases). In germline, CDR1 is MGHRA, CDR2 YSYEKL. This CDR3 has 13 residues. Trimming cost V 1 base and J 5 bases, with 8 bases left between them. The CDR3 region has the DNA TGCGCCAGCAGCCAAGGGGGCAGCGAGACCCAGTACTTC. It specifies CASSQGGSETQYF.

V usage is TRBV6-5 and J usage is TRBJ1-1; tentatively, D is TRBD1 (5 bases). This CDR3 has 13 residues. Germline values: CDR1 MNHEY, CDR2 SVGAGI. Trimming took 7 bases from V and 0 from J, leaving 9 bases between them. In DNA, the CDR3 is TGTGCCAGCACCCCGGGGGTGAACACTGAAGCTTTCTTT. Translating it yields CASTPGVNTEAFF.

V is TRBV19 and J is TRBJ2-2; D perhaps matches TRBD1 (6 bases). V dropped 6 bases and J dropped 7 bases, with 15 bases sitting between them. Per germline, CDR1 LNHDA and CDR2 SQIVND (reference sequence). This CDR3 has 14 amino acids. The CDR3 region has the DNA TGTGCCAGTAGCCTAGGGCAGGGGAACGGGGAGCTGTTTTTT. It encodes CASSLGQGNGELFF.

A few counts support this clone. The V call is TRBV19, the J call TRBJ2-1, with no clear D. Trimming left V 4 bases short and J 5 bases short, with 9 bases between. Per germline, CDR1 LNHDA and CDR2 SQIVND (reference sequence). CDR3 size: 13 residues. DNA of the CDR3: TGTGCCAGTAGTACTCAACTGAACAATGAGCAGTTCTTC. Translation gives CASSTQLNNEQFF.

The chain couples TRBV4-1 to TRBJ1-5; D uncertain. CDR1 and CDR2 (germline): MGHRA, YSYEKL. The CDR3 has 13 residues. Trimming removed 4 bases at V and 4 bases at J, with 8 bases between. The CDR3 DNA reads TGCGCCAGCAGCCGTCGCGGTAATCAGCCCCAGCATTTT. Its protein product is CASSRRGNQPQHF.

The chain couples TRBV29-1 to TRBJ2-7; tentative D call: TRBD1 (6 bases). Germline assignment: CDR1 SQVTM and CDR2 ANQGSEA. V was shortened by 3 bases and J by 5 bases, with 14 bases between the two germline ends. The CDR3 covers 13 residues. The CDR3, as DNA: TGCAGCGTTGAGAGGGGGAGTAGCGACGAGCAGTACTTC. Protein sequence: CSVERGSSDEQYF.

The sample holds one count of this clone. The V gene is TRBV4-1, the J gene TRBJ2-5, with D possibly being TRBD1 (6 bases). The CDR3 contains 15 residues. The V end was cut by 1 base, the J end by 1 base, with 10 bases between. Germline CDR1 reads MGHRA; CDR2 reads YSYEKL. CDR3 amino acids: CASSQVGRGQETQYF. As DNA, the CDR3 is TGCGCCAGCAGCCAAGTCGGCAGGGGCCAAGAGACCCAGTACTTC.

This chain uses TRBV24-1 with TRBJ2-1; 11 nucleotides line up with TRBD2. The CDR3 covers 14 residues. Germline V gene lookup returns CDR1 KGHDR and CDR2 SFDVKD. V lost 12 bases, J lost 4 bases, and 7 bases stayed unmatched. CDR3 protein: CASAGLADYNEQFF. The DNA of the CDR3 is TGTGCCTCCGCGGGACTAGCGGATTACAATGAGCAGTTCTTC.

Only one count was recorded for this clone. V and J are TRBV10-3 and TRBJ1-5, with a possible D match to TRBD1 (5 bases). Trimming removed 11 bases at V and 7 bases at J, with 15 bases between. Germline loops: CDR1 ENHRY, CDR2 SYGVKD. CDR3 length: 12 residues. The chain's CDR3 is CAVQGFGQPQHF. CDR3 sequence (DNA): TGTGCCGTCCAGGGTTTCGGGCAGCCCCAGCATTTT.

Comments on this clone: Other DNA sequences of this sample code for an identical CDR3. The genes are TRBV5-1 and TRBJ2-2, with D maybe TRBD1 (5 bases). Trimming stripped 1 base from V and 4 bases from J, with 11 bases between. Germline CDR1 reads SGHRS; CDR2 reads YFSETQ. The CDR3 totals 15 residues. This chain's CDR3 is CASSLTGGGTGELFF. The CDR3 DNA reads as TGCGCCAGCAGCTTGACAGGCGGCGGCACCGGGGAGCTGTTTTTT.

The CDR3 DNA sequence: TGTGCCAGCAGTCCCCGGGTCCCAAATTCACCCCTCCACTTT. Translated: CASSPRVPNSPLHF. The chain combines TRBV28 with TRBJ1-6; no firm D call. Germline CDR1 and CDR2: MDHEN and SYDVKM. This CDR3 comprises 14 residues. Trimming took off 5 bases at V and 7 bases at J, with 12 bases between the two ends.

The CDR3, as DNA: TGTGCCAGCCAAGCGAGTAATTCACCCCTCCACTTT. Protein sequence: CASQASNSPLHF. The chain carries TRBV19 and TRBJ1-6; D not resolved. Germline V gene lookup returns CDR1 LNHDA and CDR2 SQIVND (reference sequence). This CDR3 is 12 amino acids long. Trimming cost V 9 bases and J 6 bases, with 9 bases left between them.

J is TRBJ1-5 and V is TRBV4-1, with 10 bases matching TRBD1. In germline, CDR1 is MGHRA, CDR2 YSYEKL. This CDR3 contains 17 residues. After removal of 1 base from V and 9 bases from J, the junction contained 12 bases not matched to a gene. The CDR3 DNA sequence: TGCGCCAGCAGCCAAGCAATCACCGGGACAGGGGTGATGCCCCAGCATTTT. It is translated as CASSQAITGTGVMPQHF.

CDR3: CASSRVPRVATNEKLFF. The CDR3 DNA reads as TGCGCCAGCAGCCGAGTCCCGCGGGTTGCAACTAATGAAAAACTGTTTTTT. The V call is TRBV4-1, the J call TRBJ1-4; D gene uncertain. The germline V gene encodes CDR1 MGHRA and CDR2 YSYEKL. The length of the CDR3 is 17 residues. V lost 4 bases to trimming and J lost 0 bases, with 15 bases between them.

The chain has TRBV27 and TRBJ2-1; D is possibly TRBD2 (6 bases). CDR3 length: 15 amino acids. Trimming took 5 bases from V and 4 from J, leaving 15 bases between them. CDR1 and CDR2 from the germline V gene are MNHEY and SMNVEV (reference sequence). CDR3 sequence reads: CASSPRDSLYNEQFF. The CDR3 DNA reads TGTGCCAGCAGTCCCCGGGACTCACTATACAATGAGCAGTTCTTC.